A single TCR beta chain is shown here with its context. Authors' analysis steps: From reference gene primer amplification, estimates of nucleated cell counts were derived. TCRdb's copy holds only in-frame clones and misses some; the assay was immunoSEQ multiplex PCR. The D gene and trimming were derived from the DNA, and the V and J assignments and clone size from that table. The sample has over 200,000 clones, about 85% seen once. The CDR3 is 12 residues long. Trimming shortened V by 6 bases and J by 10 bases, and 16 bases separated the two germline ends. Germline assignment: CDR1 MNHEY and CDR2 SMNVEV (reference sequence). The sample originates from a study of blood T cell repertoires in COVID-19. Across the whole study: Sites in the United States, Italy and Spain provided acute and convalescent COVID-19 samples. PBMCs, B-cell-depleted T cells, or T cells were the source of the cDNA or gDNA that made up the material.

The chain recombines TRBV27 with TRBJ2-7; TRBD2 might be the D (6 bases). The sequenced sample consisted of peripheral blood. This sequence originates from a man aged 40-49 years with acute or convalescent COVID-19. This CDR3 reads CASRTGTHKQYF. CDR3 DNA sequence: TGTGCCAGCAGGACCGGGACTCATAAACAGTACTTC.